The clone carrying this T cell receptor beta chain was counted a few times. This entry belongs to a study of blood T cell repertoires in COVID-19. Study in general: Donors in the United States, Italy and Spain gave samples during acute or convalescent COVID-19. T cells, B-cell-depleted T cells, or PBMCs supplied cDNA or gDNA.

Per the original methods: Amplified reference gene primers provided the basis for estimating nucleated cell counts. Data came from immunoSEQ multiplex PCR; TCRdb stores just in-frame clones and leaves some out. The DNA gave D and trimming, while V, J and clone size come from that table. The sample lists about 240,000 clones, approximately 87% occurring once. J gave up 3 bases and V 2 bases, and 6 bases lay outside the gene matches. The germline CDR1 and CDR2 sequences are MDHEN and SYDVKM. The CDR3 runs to 16 residues. The chain uses TRBV28 and TRBJ1-2, with 10 nucleotides matching TRBD1. The specimen was peripheral blood. This TCR was recovered from a man in his sixties with acute or convalescent COVID-19. The CDR3 sequence: CASSLLTGGSDYGYTF. The CDR3 coding sequence is TGTGCCAGCAGTTTACTGACAGGGGGCTCTGACTATGGCTACACCTTC.